The rows below give T cell receptor beta chains drawn from one sample of a study of T cell responses to AZD1222 COVID-19 vaccine. TCRdb's table, derived via immunoSEQ multiplex PCR, lists solely in-frame clones and lacks some. Of fewer than 130,000 clones in the sample, over 85% were seen once. The specimen comprised peripheral blood, sampled 28 days after the second AZD1222 dose. The receptors derive from an adult who received the AZD1222 COVID-19 vaccine. Both conserved end residues are part of each CDR3. Each record gives: D gene, J gene, clone size, V gene, CDR3 protein, CDR3 DNA. The D gene is left open where the match is weak. Not every row has a clone size; where given, it reads once, few, many or a size class.

D: TRBD1; J: TRBJ2-1; size: -; V: TRBV3-1/TRBV3-2; CDR3: CASSQGDRGNEQFF; DNA: TGTGCCAGCAGCCAGGGGGACAGAGGTAATGAGCAGTTCTTC
D: -; J: TRBJ1-4; size: -; V: TRBV7-9; CDR3: CASSSAGGEKLFF; DNA: TGTGCCAGCAGCTCCGCCGGAGGGGAAAAACTGTTTTTT
D: -; J: TRBJ2-7; size: -; V: TRBV21-1; CDR3: CASSKPGQGPYEQYF; DNA: TGTGCCAGCAGCAAACCGGGACAGGGGCCCTACGAGCAGTACTTC
D: TRBD2; J: TRBJ2-7; size: -; V: TRBV10-3; CDR3: CAISPNGGYEQYF; DNA: TGTGCCATCAGTCCTAACGGGGGGTACGAGCAGTACTTC
D: TRBD2; J: TRBJ2-7; size: -; V: TRBV6-5; CDR3: CASSYSASGSSYEQYF; DNA: TGTGCCAGCAGTTACTCGGCTAGCGGGAGCTCCTACGAGCAGTACTTC
D: TRBD1; J: TRBJ2-5; size: -; V: TRBV28; CDR3: CASLGTGLPKETQYF; DNA: TGTGCCAGCCTTGGGACAGGGCTGCCCAAGGAGACCCAGTACTTC
D: -; J: TRBJ1-2; size: -; V: TRBV5-6; CDR3: CASSFGVSFAHHGYTF; DNA: TGTGCCAGCAGCTTTGGTGTCTCCTTTGCGCATCATGGCTACACCTTC
D: -; J: TRBJ1-6; size: -; V: TRBV5-1; CDR3: CASSLEGNSPLHF; DNA: TGCGCCAGCAGCTTGGAAGGGAATTCACCCCTCCACTTT
D: -; J: TRBJ2-7; size: -; V: TRBV7-9; CDR3: CASSLSDRYEQYF; DNA: TGTGCCAGCAGCTTGAGCGATAGATACGAGCAGTACTTC
D: -; J: TRBJ2-5; size: once; V: TRBV19; CDR3: CASTSGTGISQETQYF; DNA: -
D: -; J: TRBJ2-2; size: -; V: TRBV6-4; CDR3: CASSVQGNTGELFF; DNA: TGTGCCAGCAGCGTTCAGGGAAACACCGGGGAGCTGTTTTTT
D: -; J: TRBJ1-3; size: -; V: TRBV28; CDR3: CASTPWGGNTIYF; DNA: TGTGCCAGCACCCCTTGGGGGGGGAACACCATATATTTT
D: -; J: TRBJ1-4; size: -; V: TRBV3-1/TRBV3-2; CDR3: CASSSKTLNEKLFF; DNA: TGTGCCAGCAGCTCGAAAACCCTTAATGAAAAACTGTTTTTT
D: TRBD1; J: TRBJ2-4; size: -; V: TRBV11-2; CDR3: CASSYSGTGYNIQYF; DNA: TGTGCCAGCAGCTACTCCGGGACAGGATATAACATTCAGTACTTC
D: -; J: TRBJ1-1; size: -; V: TRBV5-1; CDR3: CASSASGDTEAFF; DNA: TGCGCCAGCAGCGCGTCAGGGGACACTGAAGCTTTCTTT
D: -; J: TRBJ2-1; size: -; V: TRBV5-4; CDR3: CASSPGGARGLEQFF; DNA: TGTGCCAGCTCACCCGGGGGTGCCAGAGGGTTAGAGCAGTTCTTC
D: TRBD1; J: TRBJ1-2; size: -; V: TRBV4-1; CDR3: CASSQERTGYGYTF; DNA: TGCGCCAGCAGCCAAGAAAGGACAGGCTATGGCTACACCTTC
D: -; J: TRBJ2-7; size: -; V: TRBV4-1; CDR3: CASSQAEASYEQYF; DNA: TGCGCCAGCAGCCAAGCCGAGGCCTCCTACGAGCAGTACTTC
D: -; J: TRBJ1-5; size: -; V: TRBV7-9; CDR3: CASSSDSYSNQPQHF; DNA: TGTGCCAGCAGCTCGGACAGCTATAGCAATCAGCCCCAGCATTTT
D: TRBD2; J: TRBJ2-7; size: -; V: TRBV2; CDR3: CASMQAGGPHEQYF; DNA: TGTGCCAGCATGCAGGCGGGAGGGCCCCACGAGCAGTACTTC
D: -; J: TRBJ2-2; size: -; V: TRBV3-1/TRBV3-2; CDR3: CASSQAQGELFF; DNA: TGTGCCAGCAGCCAAGCGCAAGGGGAGCTGTTTTTT
D: -; J: TRBJ1-1; size: few; V: TRBV28; CDR3: CASIPGGTNTEAFF; DNA: TGTGCCAGCATTCCGGGGGGAACGAACACTGAAGCTTTCTTT